This T cell receptor (beta chain) originates from a study of regulatory T cells in long-lasting Graves disease. Looking at the study overall: Prior antithyroid drug treatment in newly diagnosed Graves' patients lasted under 3 months.

Noted time point: newly diagnosed GD, antithyroid drugs for less than 3 months. PBMCs were the source of the RNA used for TCR sequencing. EDTA tubes were used for drawing nine milliliters of peripheral blood. This clonotype was detected many times. To make TCR beta libraries, researchers used iRepertoire HTBI primers and Arm-PCR of CDR3 regions. In the study's own analysis: Looking across samples, the authors found under 70 TRBV and 14 to 15 TRBJ segments. Each CDR3 protein is one row after TCRdb ran MiXCR on the multiplex PCR reads. For this entry, the V and J calls and clone size follow TCRdb and not the study's own pipeline. The sample consists of approximately 470,000 distinct CDR3 sequences, about a sixth of them appearing once. Germline V gene lookup returns CDR1 MDHEN and CDR2 SYDVKM. CDR3 length equals 14 residues. V shed 8 bases, J shed 6 bases, and the junction held 9 bases outside the gene matches.

These data also featured in a second study, about T cells in Graves' hyperthyroidism and ophthalmopathy. In that study: Stability of Graves' hyperthyroidism was defined as absent ophthalmopathy progression within 18 months.

Sequenced material: peripheral blood mononuclear cells (PBMCs), taken at new diagnosis, from a patient treated with antithyroid drugs. The receptor's source is a middle-aged man with Graves disease. The chain recombines TRBV28 with TRBJ1-5, with TRBD1 matching over 8 bases. CDR3 DNA: TGTGCCAGCCTCGGACAGGGCTTATTTCAGCCCCAGCATTTT. Translated: CASLGQGLFQPQHF.